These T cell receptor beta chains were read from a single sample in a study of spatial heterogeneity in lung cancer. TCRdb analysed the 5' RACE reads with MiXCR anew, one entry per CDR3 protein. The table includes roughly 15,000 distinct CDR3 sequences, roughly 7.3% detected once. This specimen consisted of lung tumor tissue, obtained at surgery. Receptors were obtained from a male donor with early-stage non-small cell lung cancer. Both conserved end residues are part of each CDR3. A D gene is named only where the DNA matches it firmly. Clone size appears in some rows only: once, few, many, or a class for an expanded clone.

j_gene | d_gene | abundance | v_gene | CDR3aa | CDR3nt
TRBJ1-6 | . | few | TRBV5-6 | CASSSLDRRESPLHF | TGTGCCAGCAGCTCCCTTGACAGAAGAGAATCACCCCTCCACTTT
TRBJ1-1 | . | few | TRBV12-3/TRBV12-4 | CASRAQGSGEAFF | TGTGCCAGCAGGGCGCAGGGTTCCGGTGAGGCTTTCTTT
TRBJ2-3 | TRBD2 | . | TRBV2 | CASVNSGSGADTQYF | TGTGCCAGCGTCAATAGCGGGAGTGGCGCAGATACGCAGTATTTT
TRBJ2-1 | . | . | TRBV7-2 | CASSRGHGNEQFF | TGTGCCAGCAGCCGGGGGCATGGCAATGAGCAGTTCTTC
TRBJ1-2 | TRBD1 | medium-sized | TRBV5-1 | CASSLVGGGYGYTF | TGCGCCAGCAGCTTGGTAGGGGGCGGCTATGGCTACACCTTC
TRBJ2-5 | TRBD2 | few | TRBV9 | CASSVKLAGATPETQYF | TGTGCCAGCAGCGTTAAACTAGCGGGGGCAACCCCGGAGACCCAGTACTTC
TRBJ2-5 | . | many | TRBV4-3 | CASSQVGGGREETQYF | TGCGCCAGCAGCCAAGTAGGAGGGGGCCGGGAAGAGACCCAGTACTTC
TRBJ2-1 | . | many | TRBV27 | CASSIRWETYNEQFF | TGTGCCAGCAGTATCCGTTGGGAGACCTACAATGAGCAGTTCTTC
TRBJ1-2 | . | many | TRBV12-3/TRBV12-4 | CASSLMSGALANYGYTF | TGTGCCAGCAGTTTAATGAGCGGAGCCCTGGCTAACTATGGCTACACCTTC
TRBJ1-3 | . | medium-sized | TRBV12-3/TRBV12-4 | CASSPFNRAAPSSGNTIYF | TGTGCCAGCAGCCCTTTCAACCGAGCAGCGCCGAGCTCTGGAAACACCATATATTTT
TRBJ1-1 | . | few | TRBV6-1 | CASSETPGTEAFF | TGTGCCAGCAGTGAGACGCCCGGCACTGAAGCTTTCTTT
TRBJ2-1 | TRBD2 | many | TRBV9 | CASSAGTSGRFSHNEQFF | TGTGCCAGCAGCGCAGGGACTAGCGGGAGGTTCAGTCACAATGAGCAGTTCTTC
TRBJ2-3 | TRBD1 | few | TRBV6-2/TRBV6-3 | CASSYLQGALRTDTQYF | TGTGCCAGCAGCTATCTACAGGGGGCATTACGCACAGATACGCAGTATTTT
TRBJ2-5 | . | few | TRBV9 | CASSVAPGLHQETQYF | TGTGCCAGCAGCGTAGCTCCGGGACTGCACCAAGAGACCCAGTACTTC
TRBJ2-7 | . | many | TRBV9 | CASSPQGPYEQYF | TGTGCCAGCAGCCCGCAAGGCCCCTACGAGCAGTACTTC
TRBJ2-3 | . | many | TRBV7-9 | CASSLVAGSTDTQYF | TGTGCCAGCAGCTTAGTGGCGGGGAGCACAGATACGCAGTATTTT
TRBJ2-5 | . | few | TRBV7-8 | CASSQGTARETQYF | TGTGCCAGCAGCCAGGGGACCGCGCGAGAGACCCAGTACTTC
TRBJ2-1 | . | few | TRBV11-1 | CASSLGLDEQFF | TGTGCCAGCAGCTTAGGACTAGATGAGCAGTTCTTC
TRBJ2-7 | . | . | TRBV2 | CASTPYEQYF | TGTGCCAGCACCCCATACGAGCAGTACTTC
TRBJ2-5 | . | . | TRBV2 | CASSENSGRLYF | TGTGCCAGCAGTGAAAACTCGGGACGCCTTTACTTC
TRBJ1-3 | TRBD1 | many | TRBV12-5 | CASGQGLNGNTIYF | TGTGCTAGTGGACAGGGGCTTAATGGAAACACCATATATTTT
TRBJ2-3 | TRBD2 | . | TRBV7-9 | CASSGLADFTDTQYF | TGTGCCAGCAGCGGACTAGCGGACTTCACAGATACGCAGTATTTT
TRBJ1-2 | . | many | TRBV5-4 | CASSLAGHYGYTF | TGTGCCAGCAGCTTGGCGGGGCACTATGGCTACACCTTC
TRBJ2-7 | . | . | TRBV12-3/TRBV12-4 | CASSWAGTLIF | TGTGCCAGCAGTTGGGCCGGGACTCTGATCTTC
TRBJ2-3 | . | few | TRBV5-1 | CASSRTERRFGTDTQYF | TGCGCCAGCTCCCGGACGGAACGGAGGTTTGGGACAGATACGCAGTATTTT
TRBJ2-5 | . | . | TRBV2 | CASSVGHGGQETQYF | TGTGCCAGCAGTGTGGGACACGGGGGGCAAGAGACCCAGTACTTC
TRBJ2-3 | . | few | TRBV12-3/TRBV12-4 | CASSYSDLTDTQYF | TGTGCCAGCAGTTATTCAGATTTAACAGATACGCAGTATTTT
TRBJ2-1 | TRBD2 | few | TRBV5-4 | CASSLVLAGVGEQFF | TGTGCCAGCAGCTTGGTTCTAGCGGGAGTAGGTGAGCAGTTCTTC